This TCR beta chain was sequenced for a study of cytomegalovirus exposure and HLA in healthy donors. V lost 7 bases to trimming and J lost 4 bases; unmatched junction nucleotides: 10. CDR1 is SGHTA and CDR2 is FQGNSA in the germline V gene. The CDR3 totals 15 residues. Assay: immunoSEQ multiplex PCR; the TCRdb copy retains only in-frame clones and omits some. The profile shows roughly 130,000 clones, about 88% of them singletons. The sample consisted of PBMCs. The receptor was derived from a man between 25 and 39 years old in good health and CMV-seronegative. J is TRBJ2-7 and V is TRBV7-2; 10 nucleotides agree with TRBD2. CDR3 amino acids: CASKVTAGGNYEQYF. CDR3 coding DNA: TGTGCCAGCAAGGTCACAGCGGGAGGGAATTACGAGCAGTACTTC. Supplemented by reference TRBV7-2 and TRBJ2-7, the full variable domain reads GAGVSQSPSNKVTEKGKDVELRCDPISGHTALYWYRQSLGQGLEFLIYFQGNSAPDKSGLPSDRFSAERTGGSVSTLTIQRTQQEDSAVYLCASKVTAGGNYEQYFGPGTRLTVT.